The clone carrying this T cell receptor (beta chain) was seen a handful of times. PBMCs numbering at least 6 million were isolated per sample. These data come from a study of blood T cells in healthy people across ages. The use of a sample-barcoded 5' primer and a J-beta primer mix characterized a second PCR of about 7 to 12 cycles. A single record per CDR3 protein comes from TCRdb applying MiXCR to the 5' RACE reads. The sample yields some 900,000 distinct CDR3 sequences, around 48% seen once. From germline, CDR1 is SGHTA and CDR2 FQGTGA. The CDR3 consists of 15 residues. V was pared by 5 bases and J by 9 bases, with 9 bases of the junction left unmatched.

The TCR was taken from a young man in good health. Sequenced: blood. The chain combines TRBV7-3 with TRBJ2-1, with TRBD2 identical over 11 bases. CDR3 protein: CASSLRTSGSSEQFF. Here the CDR3 DNA reads TGTGCCAGCAGCCTACGGACTAGCGGGTCTAGTGAGCAGTTCTTC.